Listed here is a single TCR beta chain. The antigen is unknown. This specimen comes from a study of T cell responses to AZD1222 COVID-19 vaccine. Study-level points and caveats: Variant regions that are unmutated are reportedly the target of nearly half of spike-specific TCRs. It should be noted that donors were predominantly white British and more often female, and clonal diversity was possibly underestimated.

TCRdb's copy holds only in-frame clones and misses some; the assay was immunoSEQ multiplex PCR. The table records some 180,000 clones, just over 90% of them present only once. This TCR came from an adult who received the MenACWY meningococcal vaccine as a control. This specimen consisted of peripheral blood, obtained 28 days after the second dose of the MenACWY control vaccine.

The CDR3 DNA sequence: TGTGCCAGTAGTATTTCATCTGTGGTGGGGTTAGAGCAGTACTTC. Translation gives CASSISSVVGLEQYF. This chain connects TRBV19 to TRBJ2-7; no clear D. V shed 3 bases and J shed 7 bases, with 19 bases lying between them. This CDR3 region has 15 residues. The germline V gene has CDR1 LNHDA and CDR2 SQIVND (reference sequence).